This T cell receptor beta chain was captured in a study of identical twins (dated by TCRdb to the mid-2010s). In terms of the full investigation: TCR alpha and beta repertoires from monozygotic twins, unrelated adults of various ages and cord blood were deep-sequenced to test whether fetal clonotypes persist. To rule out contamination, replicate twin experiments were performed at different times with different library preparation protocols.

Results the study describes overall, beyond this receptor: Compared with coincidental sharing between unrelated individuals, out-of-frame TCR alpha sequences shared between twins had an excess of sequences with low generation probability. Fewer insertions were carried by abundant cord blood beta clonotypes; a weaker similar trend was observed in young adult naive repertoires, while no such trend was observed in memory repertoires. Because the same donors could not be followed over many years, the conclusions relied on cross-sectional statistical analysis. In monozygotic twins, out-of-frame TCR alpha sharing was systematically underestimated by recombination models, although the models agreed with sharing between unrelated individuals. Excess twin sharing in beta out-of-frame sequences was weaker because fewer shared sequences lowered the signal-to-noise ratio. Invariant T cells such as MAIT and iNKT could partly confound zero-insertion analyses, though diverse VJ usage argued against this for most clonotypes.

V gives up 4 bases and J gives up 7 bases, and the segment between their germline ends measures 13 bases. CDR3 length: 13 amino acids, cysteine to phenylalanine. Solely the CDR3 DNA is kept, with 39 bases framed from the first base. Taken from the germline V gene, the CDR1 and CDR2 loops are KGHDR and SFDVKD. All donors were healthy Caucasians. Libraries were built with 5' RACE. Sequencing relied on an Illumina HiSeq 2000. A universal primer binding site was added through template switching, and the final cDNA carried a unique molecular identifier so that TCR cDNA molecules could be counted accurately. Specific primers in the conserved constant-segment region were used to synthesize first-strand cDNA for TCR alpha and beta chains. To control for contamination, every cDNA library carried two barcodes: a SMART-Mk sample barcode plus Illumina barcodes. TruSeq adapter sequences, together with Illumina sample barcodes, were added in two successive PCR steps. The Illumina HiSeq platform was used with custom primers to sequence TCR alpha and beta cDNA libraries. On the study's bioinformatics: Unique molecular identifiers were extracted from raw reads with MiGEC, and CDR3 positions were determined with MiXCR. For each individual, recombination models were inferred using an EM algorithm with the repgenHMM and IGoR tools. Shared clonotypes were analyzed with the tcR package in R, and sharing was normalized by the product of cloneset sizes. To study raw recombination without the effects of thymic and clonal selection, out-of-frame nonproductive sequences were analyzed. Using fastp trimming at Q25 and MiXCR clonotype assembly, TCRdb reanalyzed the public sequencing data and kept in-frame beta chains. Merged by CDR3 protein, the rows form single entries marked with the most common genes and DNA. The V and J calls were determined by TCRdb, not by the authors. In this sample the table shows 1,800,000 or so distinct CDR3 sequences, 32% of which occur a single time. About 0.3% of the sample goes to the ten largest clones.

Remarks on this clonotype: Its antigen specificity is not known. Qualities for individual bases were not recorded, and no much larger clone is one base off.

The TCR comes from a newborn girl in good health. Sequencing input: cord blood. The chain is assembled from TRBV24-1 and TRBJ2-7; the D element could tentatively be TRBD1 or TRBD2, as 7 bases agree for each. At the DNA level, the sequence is TGTGCCACCAGTGAAATCCAGGGGGGGGAGCAGTACTTC. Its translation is CATSEIQGGEQYF.